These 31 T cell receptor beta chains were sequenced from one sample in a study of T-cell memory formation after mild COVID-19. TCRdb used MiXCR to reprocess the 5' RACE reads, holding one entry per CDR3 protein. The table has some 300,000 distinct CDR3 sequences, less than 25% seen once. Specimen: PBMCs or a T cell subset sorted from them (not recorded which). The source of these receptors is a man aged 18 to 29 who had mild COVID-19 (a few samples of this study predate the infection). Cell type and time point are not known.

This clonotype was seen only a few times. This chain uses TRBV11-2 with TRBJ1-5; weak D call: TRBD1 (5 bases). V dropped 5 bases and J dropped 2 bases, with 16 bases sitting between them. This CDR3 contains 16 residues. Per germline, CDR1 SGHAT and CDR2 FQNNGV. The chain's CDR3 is CASSGGTTSGNQPQHF. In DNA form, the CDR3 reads TGTGCCAGCAGCGGGGGGACTACTTCGGGCAATCAGCCCCAGCATTTT.

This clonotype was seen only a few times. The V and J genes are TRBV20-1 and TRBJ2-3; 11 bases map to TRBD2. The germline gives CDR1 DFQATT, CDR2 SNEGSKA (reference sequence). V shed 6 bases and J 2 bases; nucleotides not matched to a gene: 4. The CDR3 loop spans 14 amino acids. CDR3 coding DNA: TGCAGTGCCGTAGCGGGGGGGCCCACAGATACGCAGTATTTT. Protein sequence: CSAVAGGPTDTQYF.

This CDR3 reads CASSQGNTGELFF. CDR3 nucleotide sequence: TGTGCCAGCAGTCAGGGTAACACCGGGGAGCTGTTTTTT. The rearrangement links TRBV5-6 to TRBJ2-2, with a possible D match to TRBD1 (5 bases). Germline CDR1 reads SGHDT; CDR2 reads YYEEEE. Deletions cut 5 bases from V and 2 bases from J, with 7 bases between. The CDR3 is 13 amino acids.

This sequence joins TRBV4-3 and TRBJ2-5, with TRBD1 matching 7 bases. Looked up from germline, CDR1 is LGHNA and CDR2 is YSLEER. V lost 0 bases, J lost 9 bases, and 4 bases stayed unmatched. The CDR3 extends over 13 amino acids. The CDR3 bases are TGCGCCAGCAGCCAAGAAAAAACAGGGGCCCAGTACTTC. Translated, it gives CASSQEKTGAQYF.

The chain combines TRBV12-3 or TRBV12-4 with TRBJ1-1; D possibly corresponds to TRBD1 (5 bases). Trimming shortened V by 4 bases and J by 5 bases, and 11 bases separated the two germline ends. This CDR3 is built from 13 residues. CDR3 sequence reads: CASSWGGRTEAFF. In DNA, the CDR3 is TGTGCCAGCAGTTGGGGGGGAAGGACTGAAGCTTTCTTT.

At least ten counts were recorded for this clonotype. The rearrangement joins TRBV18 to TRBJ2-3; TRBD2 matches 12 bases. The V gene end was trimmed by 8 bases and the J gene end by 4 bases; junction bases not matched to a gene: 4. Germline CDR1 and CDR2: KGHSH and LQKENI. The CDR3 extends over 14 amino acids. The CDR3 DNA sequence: TGTGCCAGCAGTCCTAGCGGGGGGGCAGATACGCAGTATTTT. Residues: CASSPSGGADTQYF.

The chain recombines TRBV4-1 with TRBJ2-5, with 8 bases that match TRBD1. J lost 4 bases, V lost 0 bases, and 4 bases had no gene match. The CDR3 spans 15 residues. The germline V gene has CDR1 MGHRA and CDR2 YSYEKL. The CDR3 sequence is CASSQDGTGGETQYF. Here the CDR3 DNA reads TGCGCCAGCAGCCAAGACGGAACAGGGGGAGAGACCCAGTACTTC.

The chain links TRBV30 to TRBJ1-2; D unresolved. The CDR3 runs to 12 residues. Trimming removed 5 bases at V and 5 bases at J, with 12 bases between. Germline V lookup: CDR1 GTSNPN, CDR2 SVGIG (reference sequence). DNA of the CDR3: TGTGCCTGGCTGAGGGTTGGATATGGCTACACCTTC. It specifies CAWLRVGYGYTF. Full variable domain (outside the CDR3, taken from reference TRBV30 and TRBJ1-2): SQTIHQWPATLVQPVGSPLSLECTVEGTSNPNLYWYRQAAGRGLQLLFYSVGIGQISSEVPQNLSASRPQDRQFILSSKKLLLSDSGFYLCAWLRVGYGYTFGSGTRLTVV.

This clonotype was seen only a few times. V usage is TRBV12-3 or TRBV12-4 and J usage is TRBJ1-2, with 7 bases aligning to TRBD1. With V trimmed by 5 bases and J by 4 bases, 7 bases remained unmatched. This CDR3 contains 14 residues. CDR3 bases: TGTGCCAGCAGTCCGACAGGGTCGGGCTATGGCTACACCTTC. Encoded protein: CASSPTGSGYGYTF.

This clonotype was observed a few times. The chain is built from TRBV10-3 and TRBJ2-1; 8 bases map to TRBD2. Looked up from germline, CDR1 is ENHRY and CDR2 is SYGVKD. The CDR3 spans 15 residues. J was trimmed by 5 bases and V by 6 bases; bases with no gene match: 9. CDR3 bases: TGTGCCATCAGAGGCCCGGGGGGGGACAACAATGAGCAGTTCTTC. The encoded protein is CAIRGPGGDNNEQFF.

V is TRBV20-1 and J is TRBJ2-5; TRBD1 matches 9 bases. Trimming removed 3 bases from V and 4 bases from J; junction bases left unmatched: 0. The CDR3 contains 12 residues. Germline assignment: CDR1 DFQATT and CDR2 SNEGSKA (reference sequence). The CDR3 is CSARGQGETQYF. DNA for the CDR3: TGCAGTGCTAGGGGACAGGGAGAGACCCAGTACTTC.

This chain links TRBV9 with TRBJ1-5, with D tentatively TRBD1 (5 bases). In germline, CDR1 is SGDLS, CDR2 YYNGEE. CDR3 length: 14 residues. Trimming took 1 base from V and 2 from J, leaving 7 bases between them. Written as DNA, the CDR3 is TGTGCCAGCAGCGTAACGGGGGGCAATCAGCCCCAGCATTTT. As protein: CASSVTGGNQPQHF. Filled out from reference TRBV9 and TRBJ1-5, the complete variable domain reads DSGVTQTPKHLITATGQRVTLRCSPRSGDLSVYWYQQSLDQGLQFLIQYYNGEERAKGNILERFSAQQFPDLHSELNLSSLELGDSALYFCASSVTGGNQPQHFGDGTRLSIL.

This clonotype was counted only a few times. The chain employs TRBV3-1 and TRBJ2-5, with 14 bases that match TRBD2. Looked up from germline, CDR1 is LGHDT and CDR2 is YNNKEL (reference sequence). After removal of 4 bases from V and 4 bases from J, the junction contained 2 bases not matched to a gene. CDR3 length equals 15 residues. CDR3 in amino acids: CASSRLAGGRETQYF. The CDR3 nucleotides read TGTGCCAGCAGCCGACTAGCGGGGGGGCGAGAGACCCAGTACTTC.

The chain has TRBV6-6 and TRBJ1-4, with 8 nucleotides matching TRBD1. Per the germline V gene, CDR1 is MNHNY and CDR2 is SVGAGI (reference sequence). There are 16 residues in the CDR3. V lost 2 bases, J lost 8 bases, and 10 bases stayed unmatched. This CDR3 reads CASSYQGARNGEKLFF. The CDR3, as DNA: TGTGCCAGCAGTTACCAGGGGGCGCGCAATGGGGAAAAACTGTTTTTT.

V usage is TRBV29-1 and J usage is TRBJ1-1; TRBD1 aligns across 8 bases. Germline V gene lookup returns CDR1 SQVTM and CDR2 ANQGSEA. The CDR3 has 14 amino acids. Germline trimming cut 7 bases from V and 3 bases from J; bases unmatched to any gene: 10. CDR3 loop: CSAEGGTGHTEAFF. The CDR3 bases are TGCAGCGCCGAGGGTGGGACAGGCCACACTGAAGCTTTCTTT.

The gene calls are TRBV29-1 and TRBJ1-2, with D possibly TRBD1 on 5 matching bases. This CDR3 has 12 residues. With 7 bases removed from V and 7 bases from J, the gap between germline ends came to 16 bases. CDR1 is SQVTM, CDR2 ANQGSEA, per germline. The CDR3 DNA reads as TGCAGCGACTGGGGGTCGATCTCTGGCTACACCTTC. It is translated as CSDWGSISGYTF.

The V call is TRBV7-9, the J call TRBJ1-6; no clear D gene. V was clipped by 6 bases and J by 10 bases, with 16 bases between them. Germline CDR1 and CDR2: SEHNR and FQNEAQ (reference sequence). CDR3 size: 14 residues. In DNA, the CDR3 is TGTGCCAGCAGATCGGACGCGCAGGACTCACCCCTCCACTTT. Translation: CASRSDAQDSPLHF.

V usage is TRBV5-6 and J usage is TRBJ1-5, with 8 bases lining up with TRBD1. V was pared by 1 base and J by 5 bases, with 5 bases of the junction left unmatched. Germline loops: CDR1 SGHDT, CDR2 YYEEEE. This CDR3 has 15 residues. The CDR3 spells CASSLRDRPHQPQHF. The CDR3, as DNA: TGTGCCAGCAGCTTGAGGGACAGGCCCCATCAGCCCCAGCATTTT.

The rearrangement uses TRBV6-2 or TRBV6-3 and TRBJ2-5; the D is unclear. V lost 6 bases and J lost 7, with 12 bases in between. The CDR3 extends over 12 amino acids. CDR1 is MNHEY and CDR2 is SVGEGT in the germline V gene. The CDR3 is CASREPGGTQYF. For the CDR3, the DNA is TGTGCCAGCAGAGAACCAGGCGGGACCCAGTACTTC.

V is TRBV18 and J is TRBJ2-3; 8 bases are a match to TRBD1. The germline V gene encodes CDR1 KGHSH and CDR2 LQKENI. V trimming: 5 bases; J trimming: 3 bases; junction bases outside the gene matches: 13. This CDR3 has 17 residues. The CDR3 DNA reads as TGTGCCAGCTCATCCCCTTCAGGGGGCGCGGGGACAGATACGCAGTATTTT. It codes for CASSSPSGGAGTDTQYF.

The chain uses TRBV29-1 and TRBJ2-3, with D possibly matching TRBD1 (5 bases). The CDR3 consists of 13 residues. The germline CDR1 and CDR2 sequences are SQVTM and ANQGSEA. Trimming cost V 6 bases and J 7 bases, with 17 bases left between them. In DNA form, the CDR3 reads TGCAGCGTGGGGCAGTGGTTTAATTATACGCAGTATTTT. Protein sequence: CSVGQWFNYTQYF.

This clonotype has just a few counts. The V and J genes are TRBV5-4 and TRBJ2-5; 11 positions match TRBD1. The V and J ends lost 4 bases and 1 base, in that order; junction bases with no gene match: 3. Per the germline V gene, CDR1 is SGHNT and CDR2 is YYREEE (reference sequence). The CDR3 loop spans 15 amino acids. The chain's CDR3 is CASSRGQGGQETQYF. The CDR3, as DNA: TGTGCCAGCAGCCGGGGACAGGGGGGCCAAGAGACCCAGTACTTC.

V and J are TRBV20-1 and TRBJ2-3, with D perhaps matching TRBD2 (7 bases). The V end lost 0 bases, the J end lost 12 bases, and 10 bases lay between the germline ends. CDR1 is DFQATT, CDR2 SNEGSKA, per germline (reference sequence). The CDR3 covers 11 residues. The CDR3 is CSAREGGGQYF. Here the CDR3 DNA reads TGCAGTGCTAGAGAGGGGGGGGGCCAGTATTTT.

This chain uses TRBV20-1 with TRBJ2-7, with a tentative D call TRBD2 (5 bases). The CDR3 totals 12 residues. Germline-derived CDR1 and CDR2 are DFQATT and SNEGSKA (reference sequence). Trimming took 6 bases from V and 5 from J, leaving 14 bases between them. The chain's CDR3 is CSARAGFDEQYV. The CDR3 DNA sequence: TGCAGTGCGAGGGCCGGGTTTGACGAGCAGTACGTC.

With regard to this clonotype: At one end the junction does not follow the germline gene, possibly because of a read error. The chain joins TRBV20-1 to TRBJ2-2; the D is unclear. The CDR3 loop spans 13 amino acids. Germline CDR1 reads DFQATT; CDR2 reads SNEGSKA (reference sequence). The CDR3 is CSARVQNTWELFF. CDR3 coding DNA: TGCAGTGCTAGAGTTCAGAACACCTGGGAGCTGTTTTTT.

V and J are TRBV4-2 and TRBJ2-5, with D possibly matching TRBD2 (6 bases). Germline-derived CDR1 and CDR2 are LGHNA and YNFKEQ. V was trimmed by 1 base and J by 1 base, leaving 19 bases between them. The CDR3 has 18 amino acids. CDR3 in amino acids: CASSQGVNPSAGQETQYF. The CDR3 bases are TGTGCCAGCAGCCAAGGGGTCAATCCTAGCGCGGGCCAAGAGACCCAGTACTTC.

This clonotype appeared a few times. The CDR3 nucleotides are TGTGCCAGCAGCCAAGACCGGGGGTTAGATACGCAGTATTTT. It codes for CASSQDRGLDTQYF. V and J are TRBV3-1 and TRBJ2-3, with D perhaps matching TRBD2 (6 bases). In germline, CDR1 is LGHDT, CDR2 YNNKEL (reference sequence). Trimming left V 0 bases short and J 5 bases short, with 9 bases between. CDR3 length: 14 amino acids.

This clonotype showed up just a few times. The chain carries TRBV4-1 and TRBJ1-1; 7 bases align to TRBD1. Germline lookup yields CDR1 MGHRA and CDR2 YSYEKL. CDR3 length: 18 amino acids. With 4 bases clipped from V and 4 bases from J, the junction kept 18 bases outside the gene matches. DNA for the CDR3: TGCGCCAGCAGCCCACGCCGGGACAGCGGAGGGTGGAGCACTGAAGCTTTCTTT. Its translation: CASSPRRDSGGWSTEAFF.

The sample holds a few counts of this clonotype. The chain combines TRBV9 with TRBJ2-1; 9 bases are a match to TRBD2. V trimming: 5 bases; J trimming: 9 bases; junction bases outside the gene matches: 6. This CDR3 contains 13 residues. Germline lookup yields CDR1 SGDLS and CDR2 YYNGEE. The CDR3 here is CASRGGGASEQFF. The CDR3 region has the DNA TGTGCCAGCAGAGGCGGGGGGGCAAGTGAGCAGTTCTTC.

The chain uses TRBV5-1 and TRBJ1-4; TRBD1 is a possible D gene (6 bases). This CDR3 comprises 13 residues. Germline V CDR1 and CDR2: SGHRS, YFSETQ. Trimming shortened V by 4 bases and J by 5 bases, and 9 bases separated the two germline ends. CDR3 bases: TGCGCCAGCAGCCGCGGACAGAATGAAAAACTGTTTTTT. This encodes CASSRGQNEKLFF.

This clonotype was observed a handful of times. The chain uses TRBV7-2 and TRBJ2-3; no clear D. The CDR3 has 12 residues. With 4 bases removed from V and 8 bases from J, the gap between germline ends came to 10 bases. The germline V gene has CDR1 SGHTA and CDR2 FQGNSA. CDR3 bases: TGTGCCAGCAGCTACCTGAGCAGTACGCAGTATTTT. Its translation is CASSYLSSTQYF.